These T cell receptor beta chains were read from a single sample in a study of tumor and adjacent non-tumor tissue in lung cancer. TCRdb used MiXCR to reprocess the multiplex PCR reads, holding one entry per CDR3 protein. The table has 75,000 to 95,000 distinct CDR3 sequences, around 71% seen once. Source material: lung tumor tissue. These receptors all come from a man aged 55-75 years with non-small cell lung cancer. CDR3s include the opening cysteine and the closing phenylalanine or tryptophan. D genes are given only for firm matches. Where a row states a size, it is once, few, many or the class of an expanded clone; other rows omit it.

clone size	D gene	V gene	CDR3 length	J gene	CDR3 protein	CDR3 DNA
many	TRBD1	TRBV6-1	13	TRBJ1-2	CASREGQRYGYTF	TGTGCCAGCAGAGAGGGACAGCGCTATGGCTACACCTTC
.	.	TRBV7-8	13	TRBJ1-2	CASSLDGSYSYTF	TGTGCCAGCAGCTTAGACGGCAGTTATAGCTACACCTTC
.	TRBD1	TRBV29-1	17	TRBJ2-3	CSILGRTGGFETDTKYF	TGCAGCATTCTTGGGAGGACAGGGGGTTTCGAAACAGATACGAAGTATTTT
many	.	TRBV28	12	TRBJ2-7	CATSGTSYEQYF	TGTGCCACATCCGGAACCTCCTACGAGCAGTACTTC
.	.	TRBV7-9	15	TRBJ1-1	CASSTLRGARTEAFF	TGTGCCAGCAGCACATTGCGGGGGGCTAGGACTGAAGCTTTCTTT
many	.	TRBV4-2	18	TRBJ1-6	CASSQETPGQIYNSPLHF	TGTGCCAGCAGCCAAGAAACCCCCGGACAGATCTATAATTCACCCCTCCACTTT
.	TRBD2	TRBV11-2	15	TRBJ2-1	CDSSSVDGRVNEQFF	TGTGACAGCAGCTCCGTCGACGGGAGGGTGAATGAGCAGTTCTTT
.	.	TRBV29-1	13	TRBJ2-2	CSANNLNTGELFF	TGTAGCGCTAATAATCTGAACACCGGGGAGCTGTTTTTT
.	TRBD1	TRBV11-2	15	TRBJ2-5	CVSSLEGTDQETHYF	TGTGTCAGCAGCTTAGAAGGGACAGACCAAGAGACCCATTACTTC
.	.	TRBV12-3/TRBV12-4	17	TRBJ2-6	CVSSPGTSVSGVNVLTF	TGTGTCAGCAGTCCTGGGACTTCTGTCTCAGGGGTCAACGTCCTGACTTTC
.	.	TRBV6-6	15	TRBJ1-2	CASNYPQGAAPGYTF	TGTGCCAGCAATTACCCGCAGGGAGCGGCGCCGGGCTATACCTTC
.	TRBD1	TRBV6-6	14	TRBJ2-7	CANKMGQGLYVQYF	TGTGCCAACAAAATGGGACAGGGACTATACGTGCAGTACTTC
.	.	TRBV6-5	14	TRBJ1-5	CASSRQGRNQSQLF	TGTGCCAGCAGCCGTCAGGGTCGCAATCAGTCCCAGCTTTTT
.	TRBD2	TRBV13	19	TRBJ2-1	CASSLYASGSSSTYNEPFF	TGTGCCAGCAGCTTATACGCTAGCGGGAGCTCTAGCACCTACAATGAGCCGTTCTTC
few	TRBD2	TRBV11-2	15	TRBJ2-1	CASGLSASGRNEQFF	TGTGCCAGCGGTTTATCGGCTAGCGGGAGAAATGAGCAGTTCTTC
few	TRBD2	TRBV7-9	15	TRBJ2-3	CASSLWRLAGDMQYF	TGTGCCAGCAGCTTATGGCGACTAGCGGGAGATATGCAGTATTTT
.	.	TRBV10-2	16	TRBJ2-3	CASNTDSRRGTGTQYF	TGCGCCAGCAACACAGATAGCAGAAGGGGCACAGGTACGCAGTATTTT